Listed here are 23 T cell receptor beta chains from one sample, sequenced in a study of regulatory T cells in long-lasting Graves disease. Noted time point: persistent/refractory GD, antithyroid drugs over 5 years with positive TRAb. PBMC-extracted RNA yielded the TCR library. Construction of the TCR beta libraries employed iRepertoire HTBI primers in conjunction with Arm-PCR of CDR3 regions. From the multiplex PCR reads, TCRdb called clonotypes with MiXCR, one entry per CDR3 protein. The table includes approximately 690,000 distinct CDR3 sequences, about 30% detected once. This specimen consisted of peripheral blood mononuclear cells (PBMCs), obtained when the disease was refractory, from a patient treated with antithyroid drugs. The receptors originated from a female donor with Graves disease.

There are a few counts of this clonotype. The V call is TRBV20-1, the J call TRBJ1-2, with D unresolved. This CDR3 spans 13 amino acids. V was pared by 0 bases and J by 10 bases, with 15 bases between. CDR1 is DFQATT, CDR2 SNEGSKA, per germline (reference sequence). CDR3 residues: CSARESGVLDYTF. The CDR3 nucleotides read TGCAGTGCTAGAGAAAGCGGGGTCCTGGACTACACCTTC.

Note on this clonotype: Since a much larger clone is just one base distant, this may be a read error. The CDR3 does not end in the conserved phenylalanine or tryptophan, so this is likely a read error. The chain links TRBV12-3 or TRBV12-4 to TRBJ1-1, with a weak D call TRBD1 (5 bases). The CDR3 is 13 amino acids. The CDR3 loop is CVTLGQLNTEAFV. Here the CDR3 DNA reads TGTGTCACCCTGGGGCAGCTGAACACTGAAGCTTTCGTT.

At least ten counts were recorded for this clonotype. V and J are TRBV28 and TRBJ2-7; D is perhaps TRBD1 (6 bases). Between the trimmed V and J ends, which lost 2 bases and 3 bases, there was a span of 14 bases. There are 15 residues in the CDR3. The germline V gene has CDR1 MDHEN and CDR2 SYDVKM. CDR3 region: CASSLLGQGHYEQYF. CDR3 sequence (DNA): TGTGCCAGCAGTTTACTAGGGCAGGGACACTACGAGCAGTACTTC.

A few counts support this clonotype. CDR3 loop: CASSSTRGGAFYSNQPQHF. The CDR3 DNA sequence: TGTGCCAGCAGTTCAACCCGAGGGGGGGCCTTCTATAGCAATCAGCCCCAGCATTTT. V and J are TRBV28 and TRBJ1-5; D perhaps matches TRBD1 (6 bases). Germline CDR1 MDHEN, CDR2 SYDVKM. This CDR3 region has 19 residues. The V end lost 4 bases, the J end lost 0 bases, and 22 bases lay between the germline ends.

The chain joins TRBV20-1 to TRBJ1-6, with 7 bases identical to TRBD1. Germline lookup yields CDR1 DFQATT and CDR2 SNEGSKA (reference sequence). V was clipped by 5 bases and J by 10 bases; unmatched bases: 17. The CDR3 is made up of 16 amino acids. CDR3 in DNA: TGCAGTGCTGCTCTCTTACCGGGACAGCAAGGATCACCCCTCCACTTT. Its translation: CSAALLPGQQGSPLHF.

The chain uses TRBV12-3 or TRBV12-4 and TRBJ1-1; unclear D gene. Between the trimmed V and J ends, which lost 6 bases and 5 bases, there was a span of 13 bases. The CDR3 extends over 13 amino acids. This CDR3 reads CASSRTARTEAFF. CDR3 DNA: TGTGCCAGCAGCCGAACCGCACGGACTGAAGCTTTCTTT.

The V call is TRBV18, the J call TRBJ2-5; D unresolved. The germline CDR1 and CDR2 sequences are KGHSH and LQKENI. V was clipped by 3 bases and J by 9 bases, with 8 bases between them. CDR3 size: 11 residues. CDR3 amino acids: CASSPADPQYF. CDR3 nucleotides: TGTGCCAGCTCACCTGCGGATCCCCAGTACTTC. Using reference TRBV18 and TRBJ2-5 for the parts outside the CDR3, the full variable domain is NAGVMQNPRHLVRRRGQEARLRCSPMKGHSHVYWYRQLPEEGLKFMVYLQKENIIDESGMPKERFSAEFPKEGPSILRIQQVVRGDSAAYFCASSPADPQYFGPGTRLLVL.

The rearrangement joins TRBV6-1 to TRBJ1-1; D possibly corresponds to TRBD1 (5 bases). This CDR3 comprises 13 residues. The V and J ends lost 9 bases and 4 bases respectively, with 15 bases between them. Germline CDR1 MNHNS, CDR2 SASEGT. CDR3 sequence: CASRRGVGTEAFF. CDR3 DNA sequence: TGTGCCAGTAGAAGGGGCGTGGGCACTGAAGCTTTCTTT.

The table lists this clonotype with a few counts. V usage is TRBV12-3 or TRBV12-4 and J usage is TRBJ1-1, with 7 bases lining up with TRBD1. This CDR3 region has 14 residues. The V gene end was trimmed by 3 bases and the J gene end by 7 bases; junction bases not matched to a gene: 8. CDR3 DNA sequence: TGTGCCAGCAGTTTTGAACAGGGGTACGGTGAAGCTTTCTTT. Translation gives CASSFEQGYGEAFF.

The genes are TRBV30 and TRBJ1-4, with D possibly matching TRBD1 (5 bases). This CDR3 is 11 amino acids long. CDR1 is GTSNPN and CDR2 is SVGIG in the germline V gene (reference sequence). Between the trimmed V and J ends, which lost 3 bases and 12 bases, there was a span of 11 bases. CDR3 residues: CAWSDRGELFF. In DNA, the CDR3 is TGTGCCTGGAGCGATCGGGGGGAACTGTTTTTT. The full variable domain, its missing parts supplied by reference TRBV30 and TRBJ1-4, is SQTIHQWPATLVQPVGSPLSLECTVEGTSNPNLYWYRQAAGRGLQLLFYSVGIGQISSEVPQNLSASRPQDRQFILSSKKLLLSDSGFYLCAWSDRGELFFGSGTQLSVL.

The chain carries TRBV9 and TRBJ1-1; D is undetermined. The length of the CDR3 is 14 residues. CDR1 and CDR2 (germline): SGDLS, YYNGEE. Trimming stripped 2 bases from V and 3 bases from J, with 11 bases between. The CDR3 DNA is TGTGCCAGCAGCGTTGAGGCTGCTGACACTGAAGCTTTCTTT. As protein: CASSVEAADTEAFF.

CDR3 in amino acids: CASSYGRNNEKLFF. The CDR3, as DNA: TGTGCCAGCAGTTACGGCAGAAATAATGAAAAACTGTTTTTT. The chain links TRBV6-2 or TRBV6-3 to TRBJ1-4, with unresolved D. V gave up 2 bases and J gave up 4 bases, with 8 bases separating them. This CDR3 has 14 residues. Germline loops: CDR1 MNHEY, CDR2 SVGEGT.

A few counts support this clonotype. The chain couples TRBV2 to TRBJ1-4; D gene uncertain. There are 14 residues in the CDR3. The V end was cut by 8 bases, the J end by 7 bases, with 17 bases between. Per germline, CDR1 SNHLY and CDR2 FYNNEI. This chain's CDR3 is CASAVPGWVEKLFF. The DNA for the CDR3 is TGTGCCAGCGCCGTTCCGGGGTGGGTTGAAAAACTGTTTTTT.

This rearrangement joins TRBV12-3 or TRBV12-4 to TRBJ1-1, with D maybe TRBD1 (6 bases). The CDR3 is 14 amino acids. V was clipped by 6 bases and J by 10 bases, with 21 bases between them. The CDR3 DNA reads TGTGCCAGCAGGACTAGTTCGGGGGCCCGGGGAGCTTTCTTT. Translating it yields CASRTSSGARGAFF.

This chain joins TRBV29-1 and TRBJ1-6; perhaps TRBD1 as D (5 bases). Germline V lookup: CDR1 SQVTM, CDR2 ANQGSEA. This CDR3 contains 14 residues. V dropped 6 bases and J dropped 6 bases, with 15 bases sitting between them. CDR3 loop: CSVGDGGTNSPLHF. For the CDR3, the DNA is TGCAGCGTAGGGGACGGAGGCACTAATTCACCCCTCCACTTT.

The genes are TRBV6-1 and TRBJ2-3, with TRBD2 identical over 11 bases. In germline, CDR1 is MNHNS, CDR2 SASEGT. The V gene end was trimmed by 2 bases and the J gene end by 4 bases; junction bases not matched to a gene: 8. The CDR3 spans 17 residues. The CDR3 loop is CASSEYASGRSADTQYF. DNA for the CDR3: TGTGCCAGCAGTGAATATGCTAGCGGGAGGAGCGCAGATACGCAGTATTTT.

This chain links TRBV3-1 with TRBJ2-5; D gene unclear. Germline V CDR1 and CDR2: LGHDT, YNNKEL (reference sequence). Trimming shortened V by 0 bases and J by 5 bases, and 10 bases separated the two germline ends. CDR3 size: 14 residues. The CDR3 nucleotides are TGTGCCAGCAGCCAAGATCTTAGGTTGGAGACCCAGTACTTC. The encoded protein is CASSQDLRLETQYF.

Note on this clonotype: An end of the junction does not agree with germline; a read error may underlie this. The chain employs TRBV7-6 and TRBJ2-3, with D perhaps matching TRBD2 (6 bases). The CDR3 contains 16 residues. Germline CDR1 SGHVS, CDR2 FNYEAQ. The CDR3 sequence is CASSSSGRERTDTQYF. The DNA for the CDR3 is TGTGCCAGCAGCTCATCCGGCCGGGAGAGAACAGATACGCAATATTTT. The full variable domain, rest sourced from reference TRBV7-6 and TRBJ2-3, is GAGVSQSPRYKVTKRGQDVALRCDPISGHVSLYWYRQALGQGPEFLTYFNYEAQQDKSGLPNDRFSAERPEGSISTLTIQRTEQRDSAMYRCASSSSGRERTDTQYFGPGTRLTVL.

The genes are TRBV6-1 and TRBJ1-2, with D maybe TRBD1 (6 bases). V was clipped by 10 bases and J by 3 bases, with 18 bases between them. There are 14 residues in the CDR3. Looked up from germline, CDR1 is MNHNS and CDR2 is SASEGT. In DNA, the CDR3 is TGTGCCACTCTTACGACTCAGGGGTACTATGGCTACACCTTC. It encodes CATLTTQGYYGYTF.

The J gene is TRBJ1-2, the V gene TRBV6-1; a weak D match, TRBD1 (5 bases). Germline CDR1 is MNHNS and CDR2 is SASEGT. The CDR3 spans 13 residues. Trimming shortened V by 8 bases and J by 3 bases, and 13 bases separated the two germline ends. CDR3 loop: CASSPAGYYGYTF. Here the CDR3 DNA reads TGTGCCAGCTCCCCGGCAGGGTACTATGGCTACACCTTC.

In its sample, this clonotype was seen a few times. The CDR3 here is CASSDGGWVTEAFF. CDR3 in DNA: TGTGCCAGCAGTGATGGGGGCTGGGTCACTGAAGCTTTCTTT. This chain connects TRBV2 to TRBJ1-1, with D maybe TRBD1 (6 bases). The V and J ends lost 3 bases and 4 bases respectively, with 12 bases between them. This CDR3 region has 14 residues. Germline V gene data show CDR1 as SNHLY and CDR2 as FYNNEI.

The table lists this clonotype with a count of one. The V and J genes are TRBV20-1 and TRBJ1-2; 8 nucleotides line up with TRBD1. Germline CDR1 DFQATT, CDR2 SNEGSKA (reference sequence). The CDR3 runs 15 residues. Trimming removed 0 bases from V and 2 bases from J; junction bases left unmatched: 5. The CDR3 DNA reads as TGCAGTGCTAGAGATCAGGGGGCGCGCAACTATGGCTACACCTTC. Its translation: CSARDQGARNYGYTF.

The rearrangement joins TRBV19 to TRBJ1-1, with 7 bases lining up with TRBD1. The CDR3 loop spans 17 amino acids. Looked up from germline, CDR1 is LNHDA and CDR2 is SQIVND (reference sequence). V shed 7 bases, J shed 1 base, and the junction held 15 bases outside the gene matches. CDR3 sequence (DNA): TGTGCCAGTACCGCGGGAGGGGGCAGGGTGCGGAACACTGAAGCTTTCTTT. The encoded protein is CASTAGGGRVRNTEAFF.